These 4 T cell receptor beta chains came from one sample sequenced in a study of CD8+ T cells in alopecia areata. cDNA serving as the sequencing template came from extracted, reverse transcribed RNA. The data were produced by immunoSEQ multiplex PCR, yet TCRdb's version contains in-frame clones alone and is incomplete. The sample contains 65,000 to 95,000 clones, roughly 51% of which appear only once. Sequenced material: NKG2D-high CD8+ T cells sorted from blood. The receptor source for this set is a human donor with alopecia areata.

The sample holds a few counts of this clone. V gene TRBV29-1 combines with J gene TRBJ2-1, with a tentative D call TRBD1 (5 bases). Germline loops: CDR1 SQVTM, CDR2 ANQGSEA. The CDR3 runs 15 residues. Trimming pared 1 base from V and 1 base from J, leaving 11 bases between. The CDR3: CSVEGQPISYNEQFF. The CDR3 DNA is TGCAGCGTTGAAGGACAGCCGATTTCCTACAATGAGCAGTTCTTC.

The DNA of the CDR3 is TGTGCCAGCAGAGCTACAGGGGGCGCCTACGAGCAGTACTTC. This codes for CASRATGGAYEQYF. The chain couples TRBV7-9 to TRBJ2-7, with 9 bases identical to TRBD1. The germline V gene has CDR1 SEHNR and CDR2 FQNEAQ (reference sequence). Germline trimming cut 6 bases from V and 2 bases from J; bases unmatched to any gene: 5. The CDR3 runs to 14 residues.

There are a few counts of this clone. CDR3 region: CAWSVMADITDTQYF. In DNA form, the CDR3 reads TGTGCCTGGAGTGTGATGGCGGACATCACAGATACGCAGTATTTT. The V gene is TRBV30, the J gene TRBJ2-3; tentatively, D is TRBD1 (5 bases). This CDR3 is built from 15 residues. In germline, CDR1 is GTSNPN, CDR2 SVGIG (reference sequence). The V gene lost 0 bases and the J gene lost 2 bases, with 12 bases spanning the gap.

V gene TRBV2 combines with J gene TRBJ2-1; 12 positions match TRBD2. The germline gives CDR1 SNHLY, CDR2 FYNNEI. V lost 6 bases and J lost 8; bases outside the gene matches: 5. The CDR3 has 14 amino acids. The CDR3 protein is CASRTSGSLDEQFF. For the CDR3, the DNA is TGTGCCAGCAGGACTAGCGGGAGTCTGGATGAGCAGTTCTTC.